The rows below give T cell receptor beta chains drawn from one sample of a study of beta chain features in type 1 diabetes. Sequenced by immunoSEQ multiplex PCR; TCRdb stores in-frame clones only, minus some. This sample has 300,000 or so clones, with roughly 13% found just once. The sample taken for sequencing was naive CD4+ T cells from blood. The receptors here all came from a woman aged 18-29 years with type 1 diabetes. The conserved cysteine and the conserved F or W are not part of the CDR3 here. The order of the fields is CDR3 protein, J gene, V gene.

CDR3aa: ASSFLGTGWY; j_gene: TRBJ2-7; v_gene: TRBV28
CDR3aa: ASSLARSGAGGEQF; j_gene: TRBJ2-1; v_gene: TRBV7-2
CDR3aa: SVDGTGH; j_gene: TRBJ1-2; v_gene: TRBV29-1
CDR3aa: AWRTPDTHVDNEQF; j_gene: TRBJ2-1; v_gene: TRBV30
CDR3aa: ASSTAGEGTGELF; j_gene: TRBJ2-2; v_gene: TRBV6-5
CDR3aa: ASSLGGNYGYT; j_gene: TRBJ1-2; v_gene: TRBV13
CDR3aa: ASSVVGENTEAF; j_gene: TRBJ1-1; v_gene: TRBV9
CDR3aa: ASSLVLAGVAGGTDTQY; j_gene: TRBJ2-3; v_gene: TRBV5-1
CDR3aa: ASSYSGTGRNTEAF; j_gene: TRBJ1-1; v_gene: TRBV6-5
CDR3aa: ASSQDHPTSGRLKDTQY; j_gene: TRBJ2-3; v_gene: TRBV4-2
CDR3aa: ASSWGEDTQY; j_gene: TRBJ2-3; v_gene: TRBV5-6
CDR3aa: ATSGSHTEAF; j_gene: TRBJ1-1; v_gene: TRBV19
CDR3aa: ASSLGPFPSQETQY; j_gene: TRBJ2-5; v_gene: TRBV7-9
CDR3aa: ASSFWDRSYEQY; j_gene: TRBJ2-7; v_gene: TRBV27
CDR3aa: ASSVIGANVLT; j_gene: TRBJ2-6; v_gene: TRBV27
CDR3aa: ASSFPTGNIQY; j_gene: TRBJ2-4; v_gene: TRBV5-1
CDR3aa: ASSGGRWTGGSPLH; j_gene: TRBJ1-6; v_gene: TRBV9
CDR3aa: ASSVGLSTDTQY; j_gene: TRBJ2-3; v_gene: TRBV11-2
CDR3aa: AWSVGQGDNEQF; j_gene: TRBJ2-1; v_gene: TRBV30
CDR3aa: ASSPPTGRETQY; j_gene: TRBJ2-5; v_gene: TRBV28
CDR3aa: ASSVHPMTSNYGYT; j_gene: TRBJ1-2; v_gene: TRBV9
CDR3aa: ASSQVMGLADSYNEQF; j_gene: TRBJ2-1; v_gene: TRBV4-1
CDR3aa: AWSVGPTVYEQY; j_gene: TRBJ2-7; v_gene: TRBV30
CDR3aa: ASSLTDYDYEQY; j_gene: TRBJ2-7; v_gene: TRBV18
CDR3aa: ASSMTGYKNIQY; j_gene: TRBJ2-4; v_gene: TRBV9
CDR3aa: AWTPWTSGSQVGEQF; j_gene: TRBJ2-1; v_gene: TRBV30
CDR3aa: ASSPGAGSGLSTDTQY; j_gene: TRBJ2-3; v_gene: TRBV11-2
CDR3aa: ASSSPRAEAF; j_gene: TRBJ1-1; v_gene: TRBV7-9
CDR3aa: ASSLQGGPDTQY; j_gene: TRBJ2-3; v_gene: TRBV6-6
CDR3aa: ASSISGKMNTEAF; j_gene: TRBJ1-1; v_gene: TRBV19
CDR3aa: ASSPGGETQY; j_gene: TRBJ2-5; v_gene: TRBV19
CDR3aa: ASSPRTSGTGDTQY; j_gene: TRBJ2-3; v_gene: TRBV7-2
CDR3aa: SARRADTQY; j_gene: TRBJ2-3; v_gene: TRBV20-1
CDR3aa: ASSQVDRATNQPQH; j_gene: TRBJ1-5; v_gene: TRBV4-2
CDR3aa: ASSQGGAGVTDTQY; j_gene: TRBJ2-3; v_gene: TRBV4-3
CDR3aa: ASSPQGVRETQY; j_gene: TRBJ2-5; v_gene: TRBV18
CDR3aa: ASSEVRQGAGYT; j_gene: TRBJ1-2; v_gene: TRBV2
CDR3aa: ASSYLGGNEQF; j_gene: TRBJ2-1; v_gene: TRBV7-9
CDR3aa: ASRAGVPYEQY; j_gene: TRBJ2-7; v_gene: TRBV5-1
CDR3aa: ASSRGTSETQY; j_gene: TRBJ2-5; v_gene: TRBV18
CDR3aa: ASSPTLRDRDAKNIQY; j_gene: TRBJ2-4; v_gene: TRBV11-2
CDR3aa: ASSELSSGSPTDTQY; j_gene: TRBJ2-3; v_gene: TRBV6-1
CDR3aa: ASSSSGTGSFLGYT; j_gene: TRBJ1-2; v_gene: TRBV11-2
CDR3aa: ASTEGGGGRYNEQF; j_gene: TRBJ2-1; v_gene: TRBV7-2